Presented here are 13 T cell receptor beta chains from one specimen sequenced in a study of blood T cell repertoires in COVID-19. Assay used: immunoSEQ multiplex PCR; TCRdb lists only in-frame clones, some missing. The sample has 200,000 to 250,000 clones; roughly 90% are singletons. The sequenced sample consisted of peripheral blood. The receptors shown here come from a man aged 30 to 45 who had recovered from COVID-19.

The chain recombines TRBV9 with TRBJ2-7; 8 positions match TRBD1. CDR3 size: 13 residues. With 5 bases clipped from V and 8 bases from J, the junction kept 9 bases outside the gene matches. The germline V gene encodes CDR1 SGDLS and CDR2 YYNGEE. The CDR3 loop is CASRPAGQGQQYF. Here the CDR3 DNA reads TGTGCCAGCAGGCCTGCTGGACAGGGACAGCAGTACTTC.

J is TRBJ2-6 and V is TRBV19; no clear D gene. The CDR3 runs 16 residues. Between the trimmed V and J ends, which lost 3 bases and 1 base, there was a span of 10 bases. Germline V gene data show CDR1 as LNHDA and CDR2 as SQIVND (reference sequence). CDR3 DNA: TGTGCCAGTAGTATCGCTCACGGGTCTGGGGCCAACGTCCTGACTTTC. Amino acid sequence: CASSIAHGSGANVLTF. Supplemented by reference TRBV19 and TRBJ2-6, the full variable domain reads DGGITQSPKYLFRKEGQNVTLSCEQNLNHDAMYWYRQDPGQGLRLIYYSQIVNDFQKGDIAEGYSVSREKKESFPLTVTSAQKNPTAFYLCASSIAHGSGANVLTFGAGSRLTVL.

This clone has a single count. The V and J genes are TRBV19 and TRBJ2-7; 8 bases align to TRBD1. With 4 bases clipped from V and 13 bases from J, the junction kept 9 bases outside the gene matches. Germline lookup yields CDR1 LNHDA and CDR2 SQIVND (reference sequence). This CDR3 spans 12 amino acids. DNA for the CDR3: TGTGCCAGTAGTAGGGAGAGGGACAGGACATACTTC. It is translated as CASSRERDRTYF.

This chain links TRBV30 with TRBJ2-7, with TRBD1 as a possible D gene (5 bases). The germline V gene has CDR1 GTSNPN and CDR2 SVGIG (reference sequence). The length of the CDR3 is 13 residues. Trimming left V 3 bases short and J 3 bases short, with 12 bases between. CDR3 bases: TGTGCCTGGAGCCGACAGTACCGCTACGAGCAGTACTTC. It encodes CAWSRQYRYEQYF.

The chain has TRBV9 and TRBJ1-2; 9 bases fit TRBD1. The germline gives CDR1 SGDLS, CDR2 YYNGEE. Trimming cost V 0 bases and J 4 bases; bases outside gene matches: 7. The CDR3 loop spans 16 amino acids. The DNA for the CDR3 is TGTGCCAGCAGCGTAGAATTGGACAGGGGCGGCTATGGCTACACCTTC. Protein sequence: CASSVELDRGGYGYTF.

The genes are TRBV28 and TRBJ1-3, with D uncertain. CDR3 length equals 16 residues. From germline, CDR1 is MDHEN and CDR2 SYDVKM. The germline V and J ends were trimmed by 6 bases and 2 bases, with 17 bases remaining between them. The CDR3, as DNA: TGTGCCAGCAGCCCCGGGTCATTACCCCCTGGAAACACCATATATTTT. It specifies CASSPGSLPPGNTIYF.

A single count supports this clone. V gene TRBV7-2 combines with J gene TRBJ2-2, with D possibly matching TRBD2 (6 bases). The CDR3 has 16 amino acids. Trimming cost V 5 bases and J 2 bases, with 15 bases left between them. Germline values: CDR1 SGHTA, CDR2 FQGNSA. The CDR3: CASSTFGTPNTGELFF. Written as DNA, the CDR3 is TGTGCCAGCAGCACCTTCGGGACTCCTAACACCGGGGAGCTGTTTTTT.

The chain is built from TRBV15 and TRBJ2-3; 16 nucleotides match TRBD2. V lost 5 bases, J lost 4 bases, and 6 bases stayed unmatched. This CDR3 contains 17 residues. CDR1 is LNHNV and CDR2 is YYDKDF in the germline V gene (reference sequence). The CDR3 protein is CATSGTSGGAEADTQYF. In nucleotides, the CDR3 is TGTGCCACCAGCGGGACTAGCGGGGGGGCTGAGGCAGATACGCAGTATTTT.

In this sample, this clone turned up a few times. The rearrangement joins TRBV4-1 to TRBJ1-5; TRBD1 agrees at 9 bases. Germline CDR1 reads MGHRA; CDR2 reads YSYEKL. The CDR3 runs 19 residues. V shed 0 bases and J 7 bases; nucleotides not matched to a gene: 16. The CDR3 is CASSQDPRDRAWAGQPQHF. DNA of the CDR3: TGCGCCAGCAGCCAAGATCCCCGGGACAGGGCTTGGGCAGGACAGCCCCAGCATTTT.

The J gene is TRBJ2-7, the V gene TRBV4-1; 7 bases line up with TRBD1. The CDR3 has 15 residues. The germline V gene encodes CDR1 MGHRA and CDR2 YSYEKL. V was clipped by 4 bases and J by 3 bases; unmatched bases: 9. CDR3 in amino acids: CASSRAEGQFYEQYF. The CDR3 DNA follows: TGCGCCAGCAGCCGGGCAGAGGGACAGTTCTACGAGCAGTACTTC.

The chain carries TRBV19 and TRBJ1-2; 8 bases map to TRBD1. The trim removed 3 bases at V and 1 base at J, leaving 22 bases unmatched. The CDR3 contains 21 residues. Germline-derived CDR1 and CDR2 are LNHDA and SQIVND (reference sequence). CDR3 sequence (DNA): TGTGCCAGTAGTATCCCCCTTGGGGGGACAGGCGTCGCCTTGGGTAACTATGGCTACACCTTC. This gives the protein CASSIPLGGTGVALGNYGYTF.

The rearrangement links TRBV27 to TRBJ2-7, with D maybe TRBD1 (6 bases). This CDR3 contains 13 residues. The germline CDR1 and CDR2 sequences are MNHEY and SMNVEV (reference sequence). Trimming removed 6 bases at V and 2 bases at J, with 11 bases between. As DNA, the CDR3 is TGTGCCAGCAGCATAAGGACAGCCTACGAGCAGTACTTC. Translating gives CASSIRTAYEQYF.

The chain has TRBV19 and TRBJ1-1; TRBD1 aligns across 7 bases. Trimming took 5 bases from V and 13 from J; bases not matched to a gene: 10. CDR1 is LNHDA, CDR2 SQIVND, per germline (reference sequence). This CDR3 has 12 residues. CDR3 in amino acids: CASSFHRGPGFF. The CDR3 DNA is TGTGCCAGTAGTTTCCACAGGGGCCCGGGTTTCTTT.